This T cell receptor beta chain was sequenced during a study of T cell responses to AZD1222 COVID-19 vaccine. Points from the study as a whole: Targeting of unmutated variant regions was reportedly seen in nearly half of spike-specific TCRs.

Produced via immunoSEQ multiplex PCR; TCRdb's table is partial and in-frame only. The sample has 60,000 to 80,000 clones; 85% are singletons. Per germline, CDR1 SGDLS and CDR2 YYNGEE. The CDR3 sequence is 16 residues long. Losses at the gene ends were 0 bases for V and 6 bases for J; bases not matched to a gene: 7. Concerning this clone: Its antigen is as yet unknown.

The starting material was peripheral blood, obtained on day 0 of AZD1222 vaccination. The V gene is TRBV9, the J gene TRBJ2-3; 10 bases align to TRBD2. The sequence came from an adult in good health. As DNA, the CDR3 is TGTGCCAGCAGCGTAGCTAGCGGGGGCCCCTGGGATACGCAGTATTTT. Amino acid sequence: CASSVASGGPWDTQYF.